This T cell receptor beta chain appears in the sequencing data of a study of blood T cells in healthy people across ages. Trimming removed 3 bases from V and 7 bases from J, with 10 bases in between. In germline, CDR1 is ENHRY, CDR2 SYGVKD. CDR3 length: 13 amino acids. Then a second PCR, running roughly 7 to 12 cycles, was carried out with a sample-barcoded 5' primer and a J-beta primer mix. A single record per CDR3 protein comes from TCRdb applying MiXCR to the 5' RACE reads. This table holds roughly 730,000 distinct CDR3 sequences, roughly 50% found once. In this sample, this clonotype turned up a few times.

The TCR comes from a man aged 35 to 55 in good health. The chain combines TRBV10-3 with TRBJ2-1; tentatively, D is TRBD1 (5 bases). Sequenced material: blood. CDR3 in DNA: TGTGCCATCAGTGACCAGGGTGGGAATGAGCAGTTCTTC. Amino acids: CAISDQGGNEQFF.